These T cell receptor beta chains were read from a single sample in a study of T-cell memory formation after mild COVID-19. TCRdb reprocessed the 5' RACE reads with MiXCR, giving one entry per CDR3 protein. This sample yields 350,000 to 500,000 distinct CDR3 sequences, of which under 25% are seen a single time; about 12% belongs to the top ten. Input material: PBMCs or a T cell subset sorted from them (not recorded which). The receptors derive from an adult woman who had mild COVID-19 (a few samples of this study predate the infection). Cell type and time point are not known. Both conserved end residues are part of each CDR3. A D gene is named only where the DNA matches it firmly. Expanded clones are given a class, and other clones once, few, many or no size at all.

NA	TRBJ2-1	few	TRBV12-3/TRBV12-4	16	TGTGCCAGCAGTTTATTGGGGGGGCGCCCCTACAATGAGCAGTTCTTC	CASSLLGGRPYNEQFF
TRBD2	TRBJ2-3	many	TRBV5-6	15	TGTGCCAGCAGCTTGATAGCGGGAGGTAGAGATACGCAGTATTTT	CASSLIAGGRDTQYF
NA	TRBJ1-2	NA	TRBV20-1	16	TGCAGTGCTAGAGATGGTGGCCGAGGGAGCAACTATGGCTACACCTTC	CSARDGGRGSNYGYTF
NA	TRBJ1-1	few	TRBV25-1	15	TGTGCCAGCAGTGATCCCATGGCCGGAAACACTGAAGCTTTCTTT	CASSDPMAGNTEAFF
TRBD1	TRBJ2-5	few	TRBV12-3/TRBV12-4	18	TGTGCCAGCAGGCGAACTCTCGGGACAGGGGGGATCGGGGAGACCCAGTACTTC	CASRRTLGTGGIGETQYF
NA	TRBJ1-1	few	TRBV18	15	TGTGCCAGCTCACCAAATAACGCAGGGAAGACTGAAGCTTTCTTT	CASSPNNAGKTEAFF
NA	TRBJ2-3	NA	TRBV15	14	TGTGCCACCAGCAGAGTACCCAGCACAGATACGCAGTATTTT	CATSRVPSTDTQYF
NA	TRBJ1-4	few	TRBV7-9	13	TGTGCCAGCAGCTTCGGCGTCAGGGAAAAACTGTTTTTT	CASSFGVREKLFF
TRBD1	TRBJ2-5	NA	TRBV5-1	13	TGCGCCAGCGGGACAGGCCCTGGGGAGACCCAGTACTTC	CASGTGPGETQYF
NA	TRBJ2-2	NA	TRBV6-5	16	TGTGCCAGCAGTTACCAATTTGGCGCGAACACCGGGGAGCTGTTTTTT	CASSYQFGANTGELFF
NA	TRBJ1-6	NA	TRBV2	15	TGTGCCAGCAGTGAAAGACCCTGGCGGGAGGCACCCCTCCACTTT	CASSERPWREAPLHF
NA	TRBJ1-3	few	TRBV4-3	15	TGCGCCAGCAGCACACAGGTGACTGGGGGAAACACCATATATTTT	CASSTQVTGGNTIYF
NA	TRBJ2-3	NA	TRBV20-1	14	TGCAGTGCCGCGGACTCCCTTAGGACAGATACGCAGTATTTT	CSAADSLRTDTQYF
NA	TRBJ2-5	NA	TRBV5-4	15	TGTGCCAGCAGCGCGGATCCGGGCGGCCAAGAGACCCAGTACTTC	CASSADPGGQETQYF
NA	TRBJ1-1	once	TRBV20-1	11	TGCAGTGCCTTACCGAGTGTTTTAGCTTTCTTT	CSALPSVLAFF
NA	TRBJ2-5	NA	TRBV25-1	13	TGTGCCAGCAGTGAATACTCCCGGGAGACCCAGTACTTC	CASSEYSRETQYF
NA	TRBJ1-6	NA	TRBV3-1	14	TGTGCCAGCAGCCCCCTTCCGAGAAATTCACCCCTCCACTTT	CASSPLPRNSPLHF
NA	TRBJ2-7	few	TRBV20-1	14	TGCAGTGCTAGGGAGGCAGGTCCAACCTACGAGCAGTACTTC	CSAREAGPTYEQYF
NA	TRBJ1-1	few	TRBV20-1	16	TGCAGTGCTTCTCCGGCGACTCCTGGGGGGAACACTGAAGCTTTCTTT	CSASPATPGGNTEAFF
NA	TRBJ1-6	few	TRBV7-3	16	TGTGCCAGCAGCTTAAACCAAAGCTCCTATAATTCACCCCTCCACTTT	CASSLNQSSYNSPLHF
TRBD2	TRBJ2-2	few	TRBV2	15	TGTGCCAGCAGTCCAGGGACTACCAACACCGGGGAGCTGTTTTTT	CASSPGTTNTGELFF
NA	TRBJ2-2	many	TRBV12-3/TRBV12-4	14	TGTGCCAGCAGTTTAGGACAGTTCACCGGGGAGCTGTTTTTT	CASSLGQFTGELFF